The entry below gives a single TCR beta chain sequence along with its context. Its antigen is currently unknown. This specimen comes from a study of cytomegalovirus exposure and HLA in healthy donors. CDR1 is SGHRS and CDR2 is YFSETQ in the germline V gene. CDR3 size: 18 residues. Trimming cost V 1 base and J 0 bases; bases outside gene matches: 8. PCR amplification relied on 60 Vbeta primers (plus 13 Jbeta primers). The method was immunoSEQ multiplex PCR; TCRdb's version includes in-frame clones alone and lacks a portion of them. The sample lists over 150,000 clones; around 77% were seen once. Whole-study results and caveats: For cytomegalovirus status, the classifier reportedly gave diagnoses with high specificity and sensitivity.

This receptor was obtained from a woman aged 25 to 39 in good health and CMV-seronegative. Sequenced material: PBMCs. The rearrangement links TRBV5-1 to TRBJ2-3; TRBD2 agrees at 10 bases. The CDR3 is CASSLSPAGGSSTDTQYF. The CDR3, as DNA: TGCGCCAGCAGCTTGTCTCCAGCGGGGGGGAGTAGCACAGATACGCAGTATTTT.